Reported below is one TCR beta chain. Its antigen is unidentified. The data originate from a study of cytomegalovirus exposure and HLA in healthy donors. PCR amplification relied on 60 Vbeta primers (plus 13 Jbeta primers). Data came from immunoSEQ multiplex PCR; TCRdb stores just in-frame clones and leaves some out. The repertoire consists of about 160,000 clones, with about three quarters occurring once and the leading ten covering roughly 2%. Study outcomes and limitations: CMV serostatus was the sole immune exposure data available.

The CDR3 has 16 residues. CDR1 is SGHRS, CDR2 YFSETQ, per germline. With 4 bases clipped from V and 7 bases from J, the junction kept 9 bases outside the gene matches. The specimen was PBMCs. This receptor was obtained from a female donor in good health and CMV-seronegative. V gene TRBV5-1 combines with J gene TRBJ2-2; 11 bases align to TRBD2. The DNA of the CDR3 is TGCGCCAGCAGCCCGGTAGCGGGGGGGCCGGTCGGGGAGCTGTTTTTT. Translated: CASSPVAGGPVGELFF.